The text below deals with one T cell receptor beta chain. Trimming cost V 1 base and J 0 bases; bases outside gene matches: 13. In germline, CDR1 is SGHAT, CDR2 FQNNGV. The length of the CDR3 is 19 residues. 60 Vbeta and 13 Jbeta primers were used in PCR. The assay was immunoSEQ multiplex PCR, and TCRdb's table has in-frame clones only and misses some. The sample includes 95,000 to 150,000 clones, roughly 80% of them seen just once. These data originate in a study of cytomegalovirus exposure and HLA in healthy donors. The chain uses TRBV11-2 and TRBJ2-3, with 7 bases lining up with TRBD2. This clonotype originated in a man aged 18-30 years in good health and CMV-seronegative. Specimen: PBMCs. The CDR3 nucleotides read TGTGCCAGCAGCTTAGTGAGTCGGGGGAGGGTCAGGAGCACAGATACGCAGTATTTT. It yields the protein CASSLVSRGRVRSTDTQYF.